The rows below give T cell receptor beta chains drawn from one sample of a study of T-cell memory formation after mild COVID-19. TCRdb redid the calling of the 5' RACE reads with MiXCR, one entry per CDR3 protein. The repertoire holds roughly 450,000 distinct CDR3 sequences, with roughly 20% as singletons. The sequenced material came from PBMCs or a T cell subset sorted from them (not recorded which). These receptors came from an adult woman who had mild COVID-19 (a few samples of this study predate the infection). Cell type and time point are not known. Each CDR3 is given with its conserved first and last residue. Fields, in order: clone size, D gene, J gene, V gene, CDR3 DNA, CDR3 protein. A D gene is named only where the DNA matches it firmly. Size is omitted from some rows. Given values are once, few, many or a class for expanded clones.

>few|TRBD1|TRBJ1-2|TRBV5-1
TGCGCCAGCAGCTTGGCCTGGGAGGGGGCAAGCTATGGCTACACCTTC
CASSLAWEGASYGYTF
>few|NA|TRBJ1-5|TRBV27
TGTGCCAGCAGACCTCGGGGGGGAATAAGTCAGCCCCAGCATTTT
CASRPRGGISQPQHF
>NA|TRBD2|TRBJ2-1|TRBV5-1
TGCGCCAGCAGCACCGGACTAGCGGGTCGTGCGTACAATGAGCAGTTCTTC
CASSTGLAGRAYNEQFF
>few|TRBD2|TRBJ2-1|TRBV24-1
TGTGCCACCAGTGACGGGACTAGCGGGAGATACGAGCAGTTCTTC
CATSDGTSGRYEQFF
>few|TRBD2|TRBJ2-1|TRBV11-1
TGTGCCAGCAGCTCCCTAGCGGGAGGGCCTAAGTACAATGAGCAGTTCTTC
CASSSLAGGPKYNEQFF
>few|NA|TRBJ1-6|TRBV5-1
TGCGCCAGCAGCTTACAGGGTAACGATAATTCACCCCTCCACTTT
CASSLQGNDNSPLHF
>NA|TRBD1|TRBJ2-5|TRBV6-5
TGTGCCAGCAGACAGGGGGAACAAGAGACCCAGTACTTC
CASRQGEQETQYF
>many|TRBD2|TRBJ2-3|TRBV2
TGTGCCAGCAGTGTATTAGCGGGAGGAACAGATACGCAGTATTTT
CASSVLAGGTDTQYF
>NA|TRBD1|TRBJ2-5|TRBV6-5
TGTGCCAGCAGTTACCTGGGACAGGAAGAGACCCAGTACTTC
CASSYLGQEETQYF
>NA|NA|TRBJ1-3|TRBV7-9
TGTGCCAGCAGCTCTTCTGGGGCGTTTGGAAACACCATATATTTT
CASSSSGAFGNTIYF
>few|TRBD2|TRBJ2-7|TRBV3-1
TGTGCCAGCAGCTCCGGGACTAGCTATTACGAGCAGTACTTC
CASSSGTSYYEQYF
>NA|NA|TRBJ1-5|TRBV24-1
TGTGCCACCAGTGATTTCACGGCCAATCAGCCCCAGCATTTT
CATSDFTANQPQHF
>NA|NA|TRBJ2-2|TRBV7-3
TGTGCCAGCAGCTTTACCGGTGGGGGCACCGGGGAGCTGTTTTTT
CASSFTGGGTGELFF
>many|TRBD2|TRBJ2-7|TRBV6-5
TGTGCCAGCAGTAGAAGCGGGAGGGCATACGAGCAGTACTTC
CASSRSGRAYEQYF
>NA|NA|TRBJ1-1|TRBV19
TGTGCCAGTAGTATTCTAACCAGCTTAAATGAAGCTTTCTTT
CASSILTSLNEAFF
>many|NA|TRBJ2-3|TRBV5-1
TGCGCCAGCAGCTTGGGTGCAGAACGGGCAGTCGCGGCAGATACGCAGTATTTT
CASSLGAERAVAADTQYF
>few|NA|TRBJ2-3|TRBV7-9
TGTGCCAGCAGCCATACACAGGGACCCACAGATACGCAGTATTTT
CASSHTQGPTDTQYF
>NA|NA|TRBJ2-7|TRBV6-2/TRBV6-3
TGTGCCAGCAGTTACTCGATGGTGACCGGATCCTACGAGCAGTACTTC
CASSYSMVTGSYEQYF
>NA|TRBD1|TRBJ1-1|TRBV19
TGTGCCAGTAGTATTGACAGGGGGCCTGAAGCTTTCTTT
CASSIDRGPEAFF
>NA|NA|TRBJ2-6|TRBV30
TGTGCCTGGAGTTCCAGCTTTTCTGGGGCCAACGTCCTGACTTTC
CAWSSSFSGANVLTF
>NA|TRBD2|TRBJ2-1|TRBV24-1
TGTGCCACCAGTGATTCGTTGGCGGGGGGGCTATACAATGAGCAGTTCTTC
CATSDSLAGGLYNEQFF
>few|NA|TRBJ2-5|TRBV20-1
TGCAGTGCTATGGCTAGCGAGCACCCTGGGGAGACCCAGTACTTC
CSAMASEHPGETQYF
>NA|NA|TRBJ1-1|TRBV6-5
TGTGCCAGCAGTTACGGGCAGGGTATGAACACTGAAGCTTTCTTT
CASSYGQGMNTEAFF
>few|NA|TRBJ2-3|TRBV24-1
TGTGCCACCAGTGAAGGGATTACGCAGTATTTT
CATSEGITQYF
>NA|NA|TRBJ1-1|TRBV7-2
TGTGCCAGCAGCTTAGGTCCAGAAGTGAACACTGAAGCTTTCTTT
CASSLGPEVNTEAFF
>few|NA|TRBJ2-1|TRBV18
TGTGCCAGCTCACCACTCGGCAGGGGATACAATGAGCAGTTCTTC
CASSPLGRGYNEQFF
>NA|NA|TRBJ2-7|TRBV7-2
TGTGCCAGCAGCTCTAGGATTTCCTACGAGCAGTACTTC
CASSSRISYEQYF
>few|NA|TRBJ1-4|TRBV4-3
TGCGCCAGCAGCCAAGATCATCTCGGGAGGGGAAAACTGTTTTTT
CASSQDHLGRGKLFF
>few|TRBD1|TRBJ2-5|TRBV5-1
TGCGCCAGCAGCTTCGGGACAGCAGAAGAGACCCAGTACTTC
CASSFGTAEETQYF
>few|NA|TRBJ1-1|TRBV5-5
TGTGCCAGCAGCTTTCAGTTATTGAACACTGAAGCTTTCTTT
CASSFQLLNTEAFF
>many|TRBD2|TRBJ2-1|TRBV12-3/TRBV12-4
TGTGCCAGCAGTGCCACTAGCGGGAGTTACAATGAGCAGTTCTTC
CASSATSGSYNEQFF
>once|NA|TRBJ2-3|TRBV14
TGTGCCAGCAGCCAAGAAGTAGTAGGAGATACGCAGTATTTT
CASSQEVVGDTQYF
>NA|TRBD1|TRBJ1-2|TRBV27
TGTGCCAGCAGTTTTAGCAGGGGGCGAAACTATGGCTACACCTTC
CASSFSRGRNYGYTF
>few|TRBD1|TRBJ2-3|TRBV7-9
TGTGCCAGCAGCTTTCAGGGGGCCCGCACAGATACGCAGTATTTT
CASSFQGARTDTQYF
>NA|NA|TRBJ2-7|TRBV2
TGTGCCAGCAAGATTGGGTACGCGGGCTACGAGCAGTACTTC
CASKIGYAGYEQYF
>NA|TRBD2|TRBJ2-7|TRBV6-2/TRBV6-3
TGTGCCAGCAGTTACGGCCGACTAGCGGGAGTTTACGAGCAGTACTTC
CASSYGRLAGVYEQYF
>NA|NA|TRBJ1-1|TRBV2
TGTGCCAGCAGTGAAATTACTGAAGCTTTCTTT
CASSEITEAFF
>few|TRBD2|TRBJ2-7|TRBV7-9
TGTGCCAGCAGCTATAGCGGGAGTCCCTTCAACGAGCAGTACTTC
CASSYSGSPFNEQYF
>NA|TRBD1|TRBJ1-1|TRBV7-2
TGTGCCAGCAGCGGCAGGGGGGACACTGAAGCTTTCTTT
CASSGRGDTEAFF
>NA|TRBD1|TRBJ2-1|TRBV11-2
TGTGCCAGCAGCTTAGATTGGACAGGGGTGGGCAATGAGCAGTTCTTC
CASSLDWTGVGNEQFF
>few|TRBD1|TRBJ1-1|TRBV30
TGTGCCTGGACGACAGGGCCGAACACTGAAGCTTTCTTT
CAWTTGPNTEAFF
>NA|NA|TRBJ2-5|TRBV7-6
TGTGCCAGCAGCTTGTGGTCGGAGACCCAGTACTTC
CASSLWSETQYF